This TCR beta chain was recovered during a study of T cell repertoires in cytomegalovirus infection. Study-level information: Both CMV infection and a matching HLA type were indicated by public TCR beta signatures.

The study's findings and limits: The ex vivo response showed dominance by HLA-C-restricted CMV-specific TCR beta clonotypes. Accumulated public TCR beta family frequency recognized individuals carrying CMV together with the relevant HLA.

This clonotype was seen a few times. Its antigen is still unknown. One entry per CDR3 protein results from TCRdb running MiXCR on the reads. Of 300,000 or so distinct CDR3 sequences listed, about 9.1% are singletons. The sequence came from a human donor in good health (CMV status not recorded). Some clones in this sample may be carry-over from other donors' samples. Source material: PBMCs.

The CDR3 DNA reads TGTGCCAGCAGCACTCGACTAGCGGGGGGGCATGAGACCCAGTACTTC. This translates into CASSTRLAGGHETQYF. The rearrangement joins TRBV7-9 to TRBJ2-5, with 14 bases lining up with TRBD2. Per germline, CDR1 SEHNR and CDR2 FQNEAQ (reference sequence). The CDR3 is 16 amino acids. V lost 5 bases, J lost 5 bases, and 7 bases stayed unmatched.